These 10 T cell receptor beta chains were all obtained from the same sample, sequenced in a study of T cells after yellow fever vaccination. TCRdb processed the 5' RACE reads anew with MiXCR; each CDR3 protein has one entry. The profile shows hundreds of thousands of distinct CDR3 sequences, roughly 4% of them singletons. The source was PBMCs, collected 5 days after the yellow fever booster vaccination. The receptors stem from a man aged 18 to 35 who received the YFV17D yellow fever vaccine.

The J gene is TRBJ2-5, the V gene TRBV20-1; 9 nucleotides match TRBD2. The germline V gene encodes CDR1 DFQATT and CDR2 SNEGSKA (reference sequence). V shed 3 bases, J shed 2 bases, and the junction held 7 bases outside the gene matches. CDR3 size: 15 residues. For the CDR3, the DNA is TGCAGTGCTAGGAATAGCGGGGGCTCTCAAGAGACCCAGTACTTC. Protein product: CSARNSGGSQETQYF.

The gene calls are TRBV3-1 and TRBJ1-5, with D perhaps matching TRBD1 (5 bases). The CDR3 sequence is 12 residues long. V gave up 0 bases and J gave up 9 bases, with 6 bases separating them. In germline, CDR1 is LGHDT, CDR2 YNNKEL (reference sequence). CDR3 DNA sequence: TGTGCCAGCAGCCAAGAGCAGGGGCCCCAGCATTTT. Translation: CASSQEQGPQHF.

This clonotype was detected only a few times. This chain connects TRBV5-1 to TRBJ1-1, with no clear D. This CDR3 has 13 residues. Trimming removed 5 bases from V and 0 bases from J, with 8 bases in between. Germline V lookup: CDR1 SGHRS, CDR2 YFSETQ. The CDR3 loop is CASRAEMNTEAFF. The CDR3 DNA reads as TGCGCCAGCAGGGCAGAGATGAACACTGAAGCTTTCTTT.

This clonotype has more than one count but fewer than ten. The chain recombines TRBV5-1 with TRBJ2-3, with D possibly being TRBD1 or TRBD2 (5 bases each). In germline, CDR1 is SGHRS, CDR2 YFSETQ. V was pared by 4 bases and J by 6 bases, with 24 bases between. CDR3 length: 17 amino acids. The CDR3 DNA sequence: TGCGCCAGCAGCACCAGAAAACCGGGGCAGTGGCTCGATACGCAGTATTTT. Protein sequence: CASSTRKPGQWLDTQYF.

The rearrangement links TRBV29-1 to TRBJ1-2, with D possibly TRBD1 on 5 matching bases. This CDR3 contains 13 residues. Trimming removed 4 bases at V and 4 bases at J, with 13 bases between. From germline, CDR1 is SQVTM and CDR2 ANQGSEA. The CDR3 region has the DNA TGCAGCGTTGTAAGGGGCGGCGGCTATGGCTACACCTTC. Translated, it gives CSVVRGGGYGYTF.

This rearrangement joins TRBV29-1 to TRBJ1-4; D gene unclear. Germline V lookup: CDR1 SQVTM, CDR2 ANQGSEA. V lost 4 bases and J lost 7, with 10 bases in between. CDR3 length equals 12 residues. This CDR3 reads CSVAPGGEKLFF. The CDR3 nucleotides are TGCAGCGTTGCCCCCGGCGGTGAAAAACTGTTTTTT.

This clonotype occurred many times. The V and J genes are TRBV20-1 and TRBJ2-2, with D unresolved. Per germline, CDR1 DFQATT and CDR2 SNEGSKA (reference sequence). CDR3 size: 15 residues. The V and J ends lost 0 bases and 0 bases respectively, with 8 bases between them. The CDR3 coding sequence is TGCAGTGCTAGAGACGTAAGAACGAACACCGGGGAGCTGTTTTTT. Its protein product is CSARDVRTNTGELFF.

This clonotype was seen a few times. The CDR3 coding sequence is TGTGCCAGCAGCAAGGTCTCCCCGGGACAGAATGGATGGGCTGGGGAGACCCAGTACTTC. It encodes CASSKVSPGQNGWAGETQYF. The gene calls are TRBV21-1 and TRBJ2-5; the table gives TRBD1 as D, unverified against the DNA. TRBV21-1 is designated a pseudogene. The length of the CDR3 is 20 residues.

This chain uses TRBV12-3 or TRBV12-4 with TRBJ2-1, with D maybe TRBD2 (5 bases). The V gene lost 6 bases and the J gene lost 2 bases, with 8 bases spanning the gap. The length of the CDR3 is 13 residues. The CDR3 DNA reads as TGTGCCAGCAGACCCGGGGCCTACAATGAGCAGTTCTTC. It yields the protein CASRPGAYNEQFF.

In its sample, this clonotype was seen a few times. The chain links TRBV4-3 to TRBJ1-6; D unresolved. CDR1 and CDR2 from the germline V gene are LGHNA and YSLEER. This CDR3 comprises 18 residues. Deletions cut 0 bases from V and 0 bases from J, with 12 bases between. The CDR3 reads CASSQDPTPSSYNSPLHF. In DNA, the CDR3 is TGCGCCAGCAGCCAAGATCCGACACCGAGCTCCTATAATTCACCCCTCCACTTT.